The 25 T cell receptor beta chains below were found in one sample sequenced in a study of OX40 agonist ivuxolimab in advanced cancers. Assay: immunoSEQ multiplex PCR; the TCRdb copy retains only in-frame clones and omits some. This table has tens of thousands of clones, about 85% appearing once. The sequenced sample was CD4+ or CD8+ T cells sorted from blood, obtained in a trial of the OX40 agonist ivuxolimab. The receptor set was obtained from an adult with an advanced solid tumor such as melanoma, head and neck, liver or kidney cancer.

This chain links TRBV9 with TRBJ1-2, with 9 bases aligning to TRBD1. Per germline, CDR1 SGDLS and CDR2 YYNGEE. Germline trimming cut 4 bases from V and 6 bases from J; bases unmatched to any gene: 4. The CDR3 runs to 13 residues. In DNA, the CDR3 is TGTGCCAGCAGCACGGACAGGGGTAATGGCTACACCTTC. Protein product: CASSTDRGNGYTF. Looking up the rest from reference TRBV9 and TRBJ1-2 gives the full variable domain: DSGVTQTPKHLITATGQRVTLRCSPRSGDLSVYWYQQSLDQGLQFLIQYYNGEERAKGNILERFSAQQFPDLHSELNLSSLELGDSALYFCASSTDRGNGYTFGSGTRLTVV.

This CDR3 is CASRAAGEKLFF. The CDR3 DNA sequence: TGTGCCAGCAGGGCAGCAGGGGAAAAACTGTTTTTT. The J gene is TRBJ1-4, the V gene TRBV6-6, with D tentatively TRBD1 (5 bases). V was shortened by 6 bases and J by 8 bases, with 10 bases between the two germline ends. The germline V gene encodes CDR1 MNHNY and CDR2 SVGAGI (reference sequence). This CDR3 has 12 amino acids.

The rearrangement joins TRBV7-9 to TRBJ1-2; possibly TRBD1 for D (6 bases). The CDR3 runs 15 residues. V lost 2 bases and J lost 4, with 14 bases in between. CDR1 SEHNR and CDR2 FQNEAQ come from the germline V gene (reference sequence). The CDR3 loop reads CASSLTRGDRYGYTF. The CDR3 DNA reads as TGTGCCAGCAGCTTAACTAGGGGGGACCGCTATGGCTACACCTTC.

About this clone: Since no conserved phenylalanine or tryptophan closes the CDR3, a read error is the likely cause. The V and J genes are TRBV4-2 and TRBJ1-3; maybe TRBD1 (6 bases). Per germline, CDR1 LGHNA and CDR2 YNFKEQ. Deletions cut 5 bases from V and 2 bases from J, with 10 bases between. The CDR3 consists of 14 residues. CDR3 sequence: CASSLAGAGNTIYS. The CDR3 region has the DNA TGTGCCAGCAGCTTGGCAGGGGCTGGAAACACCATATATTCT.

This clone was seen only once. The rearrangement joins TRBV5-1 to TRBJ1-2; TRBD1 matches at 9 bases. The CDR3 covers 14 residues. In germline, CDR1 is SGHRS, CDR2 YFSETQ. The trim removed 5 bases at V and 8 bases at J, leaving 10 bases unmatched. CDR3 in DNA: TGCGCCAGCAGTCCCGGGACAGGGATTCTAGGCTACACCTTC. This codes for CASSPGTGILGYTF.

J is TRBJ1-1 and V is TRBV27; D is ambiguous. V lost 3 bases and J 5 bases, leaving 19 bases between the germline ends. The CDR3 contains 16 residues. Germline V gives CDR1 MNHEY, CDR2 SMNVEV (reference sequence). CDR3 sequence: CASSLWGRPRSTEAFF. The CDR3 region has the DNA TGTGCCAGCAGTTTGTGGGGTCGACCCCGAAGTACTGAAGCTTTCTTT.

The V gene is TRBV4-1, the J gene TRBJ2-7, with TRBD1 identical over 9 bases. Trimming at V came to 1 base and at J to 9 bases, leaving 7 bases not matched to a gene. CDR1 and CDR2 (germline): MGHRA, YSYEKL. This CDR3 contains 14 residues. CDR3 DNA: TGCGCCAGCAGCCAAGCCGGACAGGGGACCGGGCAGTACTTC. It yields the protein CASSQAGQGTGQYF.

The J gene is TRBJ2-2, the V gene TRBV19; D is unclear. CDR1 is LNHDA, CDR2 SQIVND, per germline (reference sequence). This CDR3 region has 14 residues. V was pared by 6 bases and J by 0 bases, with 8 bases between. CDR3 bases: TGTGCCAGTAGGGAAAGGGCGAACACCGGGGAGCTGTTTTTT. Translation: CASRERANTGELFF. Full variable domain (rest looked up from reference TRBV19 and TRBJ2-2): DGGITQSPKYLFRKEGQNVTLSCEQNLNHDAMYWYRQDPGQGLRLIYYSQIVNDFQKGDIAEGYSVSREKKESFPLTVTSAQKNPTAFYLCASRERANTGELFFGEGSRLTVL.

This chain connects TRBV19 to TRBJ2-5; perhaps TRBD1 as D (5 bases). This CDR3 has 12 amino acids. The germline V gene encodes CDR1 LNHDA and CDR2 SQIVND (reference sequence). Trimming took 9 bases from V and 5 from J, leaving 13 bases between them. The CDR3 region has the DNA TGTGCCAGCGGACACGCCGCGGAGACCCAGTACTTC. Its translation: CASGHAAETQYF.

This clone is categorized as medium-sized. The chain uses TRBV6-5 and TRBJ2-7; TRBD1 aligns across 7 bases. Trimming took 6 bases from V and 6 from J; bases not matched to a gene: 5. This CDR3 contains 12 residues. CDR1 is MNHEY, CDR2 SVGAGI, per germline. The CDR3 here is CASSQTGTEQYF. CDR3 nucleotides: TGTGCCAGCAGCCAGACAGGGACCGAGCAGTACTTC.

This sequence joins TRBV6-1 and TRBJ2-7, with 10 bases matching TRBD1. V dropped 4 bases and J dropped 5; count of bases not matched to a gene: 2. CDR3 size: 13 residues. Germline V lookup: CDR1 MNHNS, CDR2 SASEGT. In nucleotides, the CDR3 is TGTGCCAGCAGTGTAGACAGGGGGCACGAGCAGTACTTC. Amino acid sequence: CASSVDRGHEQYF.

V is TRBV7-9 and J is TRBJ1-1; no definite D call. Trimming removed 5 bases at V and 4 bases at J, with 5 bases between. This CDR3 region has 11 residues. Germline V gene data show CDR1 as SEHNR and CDR2 as FQNEAQ (reference sequence). CDR3 loop: CASSEGTEAFF. The DNA for the CDR3 is TGTGCCAGCAGCGAGGGCACTGAAGCTTTCTTT.

The chain carries TRBV5-1 and TRBJ2-1, with 10 bases that match TRBD1. Looked up from germline, CDR1 is SGHRS and CDR2 is YFSETQ. The V gene end was trimmed by 0 bases and the J gene end by 10 bases; junction bases not matched to a gene: 4. The CDR3 totals 14 residues. This CDR3 is CASSLGQGAREQFF. The DNA for the CDR3 is TGCGCCAGCAGCTTGGGACAGGGGGCGCGGGAGCAGTTCTTC.

J is TRBJ1-6 and V is TRBV4-3; TRBD1 matches at 8 bases. Germline V CDR1 and CDR2: LGHNA, YSLEER. The CDR3 runs 16 residues. Trimming at V came to 1 base and at J to 6 bases, leaving 5 bases not matched to a gene. For the CDR3, the DNA is TGCGCCAGCAGCCAAGTCAGGGGGCTCCCTAATTCACCCCTCCACTTT. Protein product: CASSQVRGLPNSPLHF.

The genes are TRBV7-2 and TRBJ1-4; unclear D gene. V lost 1 base, J lost 8 bases, and 11 bases lay in between. CDR1 SGHTA and CDR2 FQGNSA come from the germline V gene. CDR3 length: 14 residues. CDR3: CASSLGPGWEKLFF. The CDR3 nucleotides read TGTGCCAGCAGCTTAGGCCCAGGCTGGGAAAAACTGTTTTTT.

This clone was detected only once. This chain joins TRBV30 and TRBJ1-1; tentatively, D is TRBD1 (6 bases). CDR1 GTSNPN and CDR2 SVGIG come from the germline V gene (reference sequence). This CDR3 region has 15 residues. Trimming took off 3 bases at V and 7 bases at J, with 21 bases between the two ends. CDR3 nucleotide sequence: TGTGCCTGGAGCGCACCCCAACAGGGAAGAGATGAAGCTTTCTTT. Amino acids: CAWSAPQQGRDEAFF.

The chain has TRBV27 and TRBJ1-2; the match to TRBD1 covers 7 bases. The CDR3 runs 16 residues. Germline CDR1 is MNHEY and CDR2 is SMNVEV (reference sequence). The junction had 16 bases not matched to a gene; V was cut back by 5 bases and J by 7 bases. CDR3 sequence reads: CASSGDSGQARGGYTF. In nucleotides, the CDR3 is TGTGCCAGCAGTGGAGACTCAGGACAGGCCCGGGGTGGCTACACCTTC.

The CDR3 DNA reads TGTGCCAGCAGAACCGACAGTAACACCGGGGAGCTGTTTTTT. It is translated as CASRTDSNTGELFF. The V call is TRBV7-6, the J call TRBJ2-2, with D possibly matching TRBD1 (5 bases). Trimming stripped 6 bases from V and 2 bases from J, with 10 bases between. Per germline, CDR1 SGHVS and CDR2 FNYEAQ. This CDR3 has 14 amino acids. The full variable domain, its missing parts supplied by reference TRBV7-6 and TRBJ2-2, is GAGVSQSPRYKVTKRGQDVALRCDPISGHVSLYWYRQALGQGPEFLTYFNYEAQQDKSGLPNDRFSAERPEGSISTLTIQRTEQRDSAMYRCASRTDSNTGELFFGEGSRLTVL.

With regard to this clone: At one boundary the junction diverges from the germline segment, which might be a read error. The chain joins TRBV7-7 to TRBJ2-5, with D unresolved. The CDR3 has 15 amino acids. From germline, CDR1 is SSHAT and CDR2 FNYEAQ (reference sequence). CDR3 sequence reads: CASSLEASRQETQYF. In DNA form, the CDR3 reads TGTGCTAGCAGCTTAGAGGCCAGCCGACAAGAGACCCAGTACTTC. Looking up the rest from reference TRBV7-7 and TRBJ2-5 gives the full variable domain: GAGVSQSPRYKVTKRGQDVTLRCDPISSHATLYWYQQALGQGPEFLTYFNYEAQPDKSGLPSDRFSAERPEGSISTLTIQRTEQRDSAMYRCASSLEASRQETQYFGPGTRLLVL.

The J gene is TRBJ1-4, the V gene TRBV18; D might be TRBD1 (5 bases). V was clipped by 3 bases and J by 7 bases, with 12 bases between them. This CDR3 spans 14 amino acids. Germline lookup yields CDR1 KGHSH and CDR2 LQKENI. The CDR3 loop reads CASSPGTGPEKLFF. The CDR3 bases are TGTGCCAGCTCACCGGGGACGGGCCCTGAAAAACTGTTTTTT.

In nucleotides, the CDR3 is TGTGCCAGCAGTGAGACGATACAGGGTGGAACGCAGTATTTT. It translates to CASSETIQGGTQYF. This chain uses TRBV2 with TRBJ2-3; possibly TRBD1 for D (6 bases). The V end lost 3 bases, the J end lost 9 bases, and 16 bases lay between the germline ends. Germline V gene data show CDR1 as SNHLY and CDR2 as FYNNEI. The CDR3 extends over 14 amino acids.

The rearrangement uses TRBV5-8 and TRBJ2-5, with 12 bases that match TRBD2. The V gene's germline CDR1 is SGHTS and CDR2 YDEGEE. J lost 3 bases, V lost 0 bases, and 3 bases had no gene match. This CDR3 has 16 amino acids. CDR3 loop: CASSLASGGAEETQYF. The CDR3 nucleotides are TGTGCCAGCAGCTTGGCTAGCGGGGGGGCTGAAGAGACCCAGTACTTC.

This chain links TRBV14 with TRBJ2-5; D gene uncertain. Germline V CDR1 and CDR2: SGHDN, FVKESK. The CDR3 consists of 16 residues. Trimming pared 1 base from V and 9 bases from J, leaving 21 bases between. The CDR3 sequence: CASSQGAEIPRSAQYF. CDR3 nucleotides: TGTGCCAGCAGCCAAGGGGCGGAGATCCCTCGCTCGGCCCAGTACTTC.

This chain connects TRBV10-2 to TRBJ1-5; TRBD1 might be the D (5 bases). This CDR3 has 15 residues. The germline V and J ends were trimmed by 0 bases and 1 base, with 7 bases remaining between them. Germline V CDR1 and CDR2: WSHSY, SAAADI. The CDR3 DNA is TGCGCCAGCAGTGAGTCAGAGGGGAGCAATCAGCCCCAGCATTTT. Translated: CASSESEGSNQPQHF.

Written as DNA, the CDR3 is TGTGCCAGCAGCTCAGCCAGGGGGCGTCCAGATGGCTACACCTTC. This codes for CASSSARGRPDGYTF. The chain couples TRBV7-2 to TRBJ1-2; 8 bases map to TRBD1. The J segment lost 6 bases and the V segment lost 4 bases, leaving 10 bases of the junction unmatched. The CDR3 totals 15 residues. Germline V lookup: CDR1 SGHTA, CDR2 FQGNSA.